These 18 T cell receptor beta chains originate from one sample sequenced in a study of blood T cells in healthy people across ages. The authors ran a second PCR of 7 to 11 cycles using a sample-barcoded 5' primer and a J-beta primer mix. One entry per CDR3 protein results from TCRdb running MiXCR on the 5' RACE reads. The sample holds some 800,000 distinct CDR3 sequences; around two fifths are singletons and the top ten take approximately 19%. The sample was blood. These receptors were collected from a man in his 60s in good health.

The genes are TRBV9 and TRBJ2-1; no definite D call. The last part of the DNA fits TRBJ2-7 better; the J call may be wrong. Germline assignment: CDR1 SGDLS and CDR2 YYNGEE. This CDR3 comprises 15 residues. The CDR3 bases are TGTGCCAGCAGCGTTCTTTCTCAAGGATACAATGAGCAGTACTTC. Translation gives CASSVLSQGYNEQYF.

This clonotype was counted a few times. This rearrangement joins TRBV6-5 to TRBJ2-7; D gene unclear. The CDR3 extends over 14 amino acids. Looked up from germline, CDR1 is MNHEY and CDR2 is SVGAGI. Trimming cost V 7 bases and J 2 bases, with 15 bases left between them. This chain's CDR3 is CASTYWGKTYEQYF. The CDR3 DNA reads TGTGCCAGCACCTACTGGGGAAAAACCTACGAGCAGTACTTC.

This clonotype was observed a few times. The chain recombines TRBV29-1 with TRBJ2-7, with 14 positions matching TRBD2. The J segment lost 2 bases and the V segment lost 5 bases, leaving 2 bases of the junction unmatched. This CDR3 region has 14 residues. Germline loops: CDR1 SQVTM, CDR2 ANQGSEA. The CDR3 DNA reads as TGCAGCGTTTCGGGACTAGCGGGGGCCTACGAGCAGTACTTC. Translated: CSVSGLAGAYEQYF.

This clonotype came up a few times. V and J are TRBV2 and TRBJ1-2, with 7 bases lining up with TRBD1. The CDR3 extends over 13 amino acids. Unmatched junction bases numbered 5, after V lost 6 bases and J lost 4 bases. Per germline, CDR1 SNHLY and CDR2 FYNNEI. In nucleotides, the CDR3 is TGTGCCAGCAGAGAGACAGGGACCTATGGCTACACCTTC. It codes for CASRETGTYGYTF.

This clonotype was recorded a few times. The chain employs TRBV12-3 or TRBV12-4 and TRBJ2-4, with 10 nucleotides matching TRBD2. The J call may be faulty, since TRBJ2-7 better matches the DNA end. The CDR3 runs 15 residues. CDR3 residues: CASSIGTSESYEQYF. The CDR3 DNA reads as TGTGCCAGCAGTATCGGGACTAGCGAATCCTACGAGCAGTACTTC.

The rearrangement links TRBV9 to TRBJ2-7; maybe TRBD2 (5 bases). Germline-derived CDR1 and CDR2 are SGDLS and YYNGEE. This CDR3 spans 17 amino acids. Trimming cost V 4 bases and J 7 bases, with 27 bases left between them. The CDR3 sequence: CASSPVFSASSYNEQYF. DNA for the CDR3: TGTGCCAGCAGCCCTGTGTTTAGCGCTAGCTCCTACAATGAGCAGTACTTC. The whole variable domain, remainder taken from reference TRBV9 and TRBJ2-7, is DSGVTQTPKHLITATGQRVTLRCSPRSGDLSVYWYQQSLDQGLQFLIQYYNGEERAKGNILERFSAQQFPDLHSELNLSSLELGDSALYFCASSPVFSASSYNEQYFGPGTRLTVT.

The J gene is TRBJ2-2, the V gene TRBV9; D may correspond to TRBD1 or TRBD2 (5 bases each). In germline, CDR1 is SGDLS, CDR2 YYNGEE. This CDR3 contains 16 residues. V was shortened by 3 bases and J by 1 base, with 13 bases between the two germline ends. CDR3 nucleotide sequence: TGTGCCAGCAGCGCCCGAGGGACGGTGAACACCGGGGAGCTGTTTTTT. Translation: CASSARGTVNTGELFF.

This clonotype was detected only once. The CDR3 coding sequence is TGTGCCAGCAGTTTCCAAAGCGGGGCTGGGGAGACCCAGTACTTC. Translation: CASSFQSGAGETQYF. The chain couples TRBV6-6 to TRBJ2-5; 7 bases agree with TRBD2. Germline V CDR1 and CDR2: MNHNY, SVGAGI (reference sequence). This CDR3 region has 15 residues. J lost 5 bases, V lost 4 bases, and 10 bases had no gene match.

This clonotype was seen more than once but under ten times. J is TRBJ2-3 and V is TRBV7-2; 13 bases are shared with TRBD2. Germline V gene data show CDR1 as SGHTA and CDR2 as FQGNSA. V shed 3 bases and J 5 bases; nucleotides not matched to a gene: 8. This CDR3 comprises 17 residues. CDR3 DNA sequence: TGTGCCAGCAGCTTTTTCGGGACTAGCGGGGCTCTAGATACGCAGTATTTT. This gives the protein CASSFFGTSGALDTQYF.

The rearrangement uses TRBV20-1 and TRBJ1-6; D possibly corresponds to TRBD1 (5 bases). Germline V gene data show CDR1 as DFQATT and CDR2 as SNEGSKA (reference sequence). This CDR3 is 14 amino acids long. The CDR3 reads CTAGVSTSYPSLHF. CDR3 sequence (DNA): TGCACCGCGGGGGTTTCGACTTCCTACCCTTCCCTCCACTTT.

The chain links TRBV6-2 or TRBV6-3 to TRBJ2-1, with 12 bases identical to TRBD2. The ends lost 2 bases at V and 10 bases at J; junction bases unmatched: 6. The length of the CDR3 is 15 residues. CDR1 is MNHEY and CDR2 is SVGEGT in the germline V gene. The CDR3, as DNA: TGTGCCAGCAGTTACGAACTAGCGGGGGGAAGAGAGCAGTTCTTC. It is translated as CASSYELAGGREQFF.

This rearrangement joins TRBV18 to TRBJ2-7; a possible D gene is TRBD1 (7 bases). Germline assignment: CDR1 KGHSH and CDR2 LQKENI. This CDR3 is built from 14 residues. Trimming cost V 3 bases and J 7 bases, with 16 bases left between them. The CDR3 protein is CASSPGRQGNEQYF. The CDR3 DNA sequence: TGTGCCAGCTCACCCGGGAGACAGGGCAATGAGCAGTACTTC.

The chain uses TRBV5-1 and TRBJ1-4; D is possibly TRBD1 (6 bases). The CDR3 covers 17 residues. Trimming took 4 bases from V and 6 from J, leaving 22 bases between them. The V gene's germline CDR1 is SGHRS and CDR2 YFSETQ. CDR3 nucleotide sequence: TGCGCCAGCAGCCTCTTGGGAGGGGGACGCCTCGATGAAAAACTGTTTTTT. It translates to CASSLLGGGRLDEKLFF.

The chain carries TRBV4-3 and TRBJ2-7; possibly TRBD1 for D (6 bases). The CDR3 consists of 14 residues. V was trimmed by 4 bases and J by 3 bases, leaving 13 bases between them. Germline CDR1 LGHNA, CDR2 YSLEER. In DNA, the CDR3 is TGCGCCAGCAGCCTATCCAGGGGCAACTACGAGCAGTACTTC. Its translation is CASSLSRGNYEQYF.

The chain employs TRBV6-6 and TRBJ2-1; D unresolved. This CDR3 spans 12 amino acids. Trimming took 4 bases from V and 10 from J, leaving 11 bases between them. From germline, CDR1 is MNHNY and CDR2 SVGAGI (reference sequence). CDR3 sequence reads: CASSSVAEEQFF. The CDR3 region has the DNA TGTGCCAGCAGTTCAGTGGCGGAGGAGCAGTTCTTC.

The rearrangement uses TRBV5-1 and TRBJ1-5; D unclear. From germline, CDR1 is SGHRS and CDR2 YFSETQ. This CDR3 comprises 16 residues. V lost 4 bases to trimming and J lost 6 bases, with 20 bases between them. The CDR3 bases are TGCGCCAGCAGCCAAGACGGCTTGGGCGGGCGTCAGCCCCAGCATTTT. It encodes CASSQDGLGGRQPQHF.

This clonotype was counted only a few times. The chain carries TRBV7-9 and TRBJ1-2; 8 positions agree with TRBD1. The CDR3 consists of 16 residues. Germline-derived CDR1 and CDR2 are SEHNR and FQNEAQ (reference sequence). The V gene end was trimmed by 5 bases and the J gene end by 4 bases; junction bases not matched to a gene: 12. In DNA, the CDR3 is TGTGCCAGCAGCCCAGTAGGGCAGGGGGCGTTCTATGGCTACACCTTC. Its protein product is CASSPVGQGAFYGYTF.

The rearrangement links TRBV15 to TRBJ2-7; no definite D call. The CDR3 has 15 residues. Germline values: CDR1 LNHNV, CDR2 YYDKDF (reference sequence). The ends were cut back, 5 bases at V and 2 bases at J, with 16 bases in the middle. CDR3 DNA sequence: TGTGCCACCAGCGTCCAGCTGGCACGGACCTACGAGCAGTACTTC. Translation gives CATSVQLARTYEQYF. The full variable domain, in which reference TRBV15 and TRBJ2-7 provide the parts outside the CDR3, is DAMVIQNPRYQVTQFGKPVTLSCSQTLNHNVMYWYQQKSSQAPKLLFHYYDKDFNNEADTPDNFQSRRPNTSFCFLDIRSPGLGDTAMYLCATSVQLARTYEQYFGPGTRLTVT.